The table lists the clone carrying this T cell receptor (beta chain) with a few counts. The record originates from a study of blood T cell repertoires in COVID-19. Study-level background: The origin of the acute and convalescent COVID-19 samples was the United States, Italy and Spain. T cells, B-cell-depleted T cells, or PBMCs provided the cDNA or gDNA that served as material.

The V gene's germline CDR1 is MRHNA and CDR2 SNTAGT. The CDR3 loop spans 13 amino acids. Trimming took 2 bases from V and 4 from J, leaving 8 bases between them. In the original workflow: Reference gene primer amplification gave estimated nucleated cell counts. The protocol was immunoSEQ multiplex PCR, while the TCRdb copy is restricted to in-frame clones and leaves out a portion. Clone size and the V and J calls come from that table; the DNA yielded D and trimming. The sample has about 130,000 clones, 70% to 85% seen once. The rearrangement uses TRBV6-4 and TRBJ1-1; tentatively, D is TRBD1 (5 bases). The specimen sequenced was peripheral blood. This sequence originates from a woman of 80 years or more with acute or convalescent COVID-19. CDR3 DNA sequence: TGTGCCAGCAGTGACCGGGGGGGCACTGAAGCTTTCTTT. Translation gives CASSDRGGTEAFF.